This TCR beta chain was captured in a study of beta chain features in type 1 diabetes. TCRB transcripts that were expressed got sequenced, as all of the isolated RNA had been reverse transcribed. Assay: immunoSEQ multiplex PCR; the TCRdb copy retains only in-frame clones and omits some. The data contain around 500,000 clones, roughly 11% of them singletons. This CDR3 is 16 amino acids long. With V trimmed by 4 bases and J by 2 bases, 9 bases remained unmatched. Germline V CDR1 and CDR2: MRHNA, SNTAGT. This clone was detected a few times. No antigen is known for it. Findings and limits, study-wide: The naive, central memory and Treg TCRB repertoires looked more alike in patients than they did in healthy donors. Equally in patients and controls, shorter templates might have been favored by PCR. A pattern of fewer insertions and more deletions at VDJ junctions was seen in type 1 diabetes patients.

The clonotype originates from a woman aged 18-35 years in good health. What was sequenced was naive CD4+ T cells from blood. The chain combines TRBV6-4 with TRBJ2-5; TRBD2 aligns across 8 bases. For the CDR3, the DNA is TGTGCCAGCAGTGCCCCCTTCTCGGGAGGGCAAGAGACCCAGTACTTC. Residues: CASSAPFSGGQETQYF.